These 21 T cell receptor beta chains were sequenced from one sample in a study of blood T cell repertoires in COVID-19. Assay used: immunoSEQ multiplex PCR; TCRdb lists only in-frame clones, some missing. Counted here are about 110,000 clones, over 75% occurring once; the ten biggest clones make up 6.5% to 8%. Sequences were obtained from peripheral blood. Receptors originate from a woman aged 50 to 60 with acute or convalescent COVID-19.

The chain recombines TRBV7-3 with TRBJ1-1; tentatively, D is TRBD1 (5 bases). Germline lookup yields CDR1 SGHTA and CDR2 FQGTGA. V dropped 0 bases and J dropped 1 base, with 9 bases sitting between them. This CDR3 contains 15 residues. The chain's CDR3 is CASSLTGLRNTEAFF. CDR3 DNA sequence: TGTGCCAGCAGCTTAACGGGACTCCGGAACACTGAAGCTTTCTTT.

The V call is TRBV21-1, the J call TRBJ1-1; the table calls TRBD1, which could not be checked here. TRBV21-1 is marked as a pseudogene. The CDR3 totals 16 residues. CDR3 amino acids: CASSKGVTGMNTEAFF. The CDR3 DNA reads TGTGCCAGCAGCAAAGGGGTGACAGGAATGAACACTGAAGCTTTCTTT.

This clone has just one count. The chain carries TRBV3-1 (or the pseudogene TRBV3-2) and TRBJ1-2; possible D gene TRBD1, 5 bases. Germline-derived CDR1 and CDR2 are LGHDT and YNNKEL (reference sequence). This CDR3 region has 17 residues. V gave up 0 bases and J gave up 4 bases, with 18 bases separating them. CDR3 nucleotide sequence: TGTGCCAGCAGCCAAGATCAAAGGGGCTATCACTCCTATGGCTACACCTTC. Translation gives CASSQDQRGYHSYGYTF.

V gene TRBV19 combines with J gene TRBJ1-1, with 7 nucleotides matching TRBD1. The CDR3 consists of 15 residues. V lost 6 bases and J lost 6; bases outside the gene matches: 13. The germline CDR1 and CDR2 sequences are LNHDA and SQIVND (reference sequence). The CDR3 bases are TGTGCCAGTAGAGGAGGGGGCGCGGGTCGGCCTGAAGCTTTCTTT. It is translated as CASRGGGAGRPEAFF.

V is TRBV18 and J is TRBJ1-1, with D uncertain. The CDR3 has 13 residues. Germline V gives CDR1 KGHSH, CDR2 LQKENI. V lost 4 bases to trimming and J lost 4 bases, with 10 bases between them. CDR3 amino acids: CASSRPGGTEAFF. CDR3 nucleotides: TGTGCCAGCTCACGCCCCGGTGGCACTGAAGCTTTCTTT.

V usage is TRBV4-1 and J usage is TRBJ2-7, with 9 bases lining up with TRBD1. The CDR3 loop spans 16 amino acids. CDR1 is MGHRA and CDR2 is YSYEKL in the germline V gene. V lost 4 bases, J lost 2 bases, and 9 bases stayed unmatched. The CDR3, as DNA: TGCGCCAGCAGCCTCGGACAGGGGCGGATGACCTACGAGCAGTACTTC. This gives the protein CASSLGQGRMTYEQYF.

The chain recombines TRBV24-1 with TRBJ2-7; 8 bases align to TRBD1. The CDR3 length is 14 residues. The germline CDR1 and CDR2 sequences are KGHDR and SFDVKD. V shed 6 bases, J shed 5 bases, and the junction held 8 bases outside the gene matches. In DNA, the CDR3 is TGTGCCACCAGTCGGACAGGGTCTGTGGACGAGCAGTACTTC. Translated: CATSRTGSVDEQYF.

V is TRBV5-1 and J is TRBJ2-7; 11 nucleotides match TRBD1. Trimming removed 2 bases from V and 6 bases from J; junction bases left unmatched: 4. In germline, CDR1 is SGHRS, CDR2 YFSETQ. CDR3 length: 14 amino acids. The chain's CDR3 is CASSFTGTGGEQYF. In DNA form, the CDR3 reads TGCGCCAGCAGCTTTACCGGGACAGGGGGCGAGCAGTACTTC.

The chain uses TRBV5-5 and TRBJ2-5, with 7 bases aligning to TRBD1. The CDR3 runs 14 residues. V was pared by 5 bases and J by 2 bases, with 6 bases of the junction left unmatched. The germline V gene encodes CDR1 SGHKS and CDR2 YYEKEE (reference sequence). In nucleotides, the CDR3 is TGTGCCAGCAGTCGTGGACAGGATCAAGAGACCCAGTACTTC. This sequence encodes CASSRGQDQETQYF.

V usage is TRBV7-3 and J usage is TRBJ1-1; D is uncertain. Between the trimmed V and J ends, which lost 1 base and 2 bases, there was a span of 5 bases. Per the germline V gene, CDR1 is SGHTA and CDR2 is FQGTGA. The CDR3 is 13 amino acids. The CDR3 sequence: CASSLRSNTEAFF. The CDR3 DNA reads TGTGCCAGCAGCTTAAGGAGTAACACTGAAGCTTTCTTT. Full variable domain (outside the CDR3, taken from reference TRBV7-3 and TRBJ1-1): GAGVSQTPSNKVTEKGKYVELRCDPISGHTALYWYRQSLGQGPEFLIYFQGTGAADDSGLPNDRFFAVRPEGSVSTLKIQRTERGDSAVYLCASSLRSNTEAFFGQGTRLTVV.

The J gene is TRBJ1-1, the V gene TRBV18; D is perhaps TRBD1 (6 bases). Between the trimmed V and J ends, which lost 2 bases and 4 bases, there was a span of 20 bases. Per the germline V gene, CDR1 is KGHSH and CDR2 is LQKENI. CDR3 size: 17 residues. This CDR3 is CASSPTGRGAGGTEAFF. Written as DNA, the CDR3 is TGTGCCAGCTCACCAACGGGTCGGGGGGCAGGAGGCACTGAAGCTTTCTTT. Complete variable domain (other parts from reference TRBV18 and TRBJ1-1): NAGVMQNPRHLVRRRGQEARLRCSPMKGHSHVYWYRQLPEEGLKFMVYLQKENIIDESGMPKERFSAEFPKEGPSILRIQQVVRGDSAAYFCASSPTGRGAGGTEAFFGQGTRLTVV.

This clone rates as large. The rearrangement links TRBV2 to TRBJ1-1; 7 positions agree with TRBD1. CDR3 length: 13 residues. Unmatched junction bases numbered 4, after V lost 5 bases and J lost 4 bases. Germline CDR1 reads SNHLY; CDR2 reads FYNNEI. CDR3 protein: CASSLQGVTEAFF. In nucleotides, the CDR3 is TGTGCCAGCAGTCTGCAGGGGGTCACTGAAGCTTTCTTT.

The chain employs TRBV30 and TRBJ2-6; weak D call: TRBD2 (5 bases). CDR3 length: 15 residues. Germline CDR1 reads GTSNPN; CDR2 reads SVGIG (reference sequence). The germline V and J ends were trimmed by 2 bases and 0 bases, with 8 bases remaining between them. Written as DNA, the CDR3 is TGTGCCTGGAGTAGCGGACTCTCTGGGGCCAACGTCCTGACTTTC. Protein product: CAWSSGLSGANVLTF.

The chain uses TRBV19 and TRBJ2-7, with 7 bases matching TRBD1. Germline CDR1 and CDR2: LNHDA and SQIVND (reference sequence). This CDR3 region has 15 residues. The junction had 8 bases not matched to a gene; V was cut back by 3 bases and J by 3 bases. CDR3 sequence (DNA): TGTGCCAGTAGTATGCTTCCGGGACAGATCTACGAGCAGTACTTC. Its translation is CASSMLPGQIYEQYF.

This sequence joins TRBV7-3 and TRBJ2-7; tentatively, D is TRBD1 (6 bases). The V gene's germline CDR1 is SGHTA and CDR2 FQGTGA. This CDR3 is built from 14 residues. Trimming took 5 bases from V and 0 from J, leaving 11 bases between them. CDR3 DNA sequence: TGTGCCAGCAGCCCCGACAGGTCCTCCTACGAGCAGTACTTC. It codes for CASSPDRSSYEQYF.

The chain couples TRBV9 to TRBJ2-1, with D tentatively TRBD2 (6 bases). This CDR3 region has 15 residues. Germline values: CDR1 SGDLS, CDR2 YYNGEE. V was cut by 0 bases and J by 8 bases, with 15 bases left in between. CDR3 amino acids: CASSVDGEVGYEQFF. The CDR3 DNA follows: TGTGCCAGCAGCGTAGACGGGGAGGTGGGGTATGAGCAGTTCTTC.

A single count supports this clone. The chain couples TRBV6-5 to TRBJ2-7, with D maybe TRBD1 (7 bases). V lost 8 bases to trimming and J lost 2 bases, with 16 bases between them. CDR3 size: 14 residues. Germline V gives CDR1 MNHEY, CDR2 SVGAGI. The DNA for the CDR3 is TGTGCCAGCCGCGGGGCAGGGGGTACCTACGAGCAGTACTTC. Encoded protein: CASRGAGGTYEQYF.

The chain couples TRBV2 to TRBJ1-4; the D is unclear. Germline V CDR1 and CDR2: SNHLY, FYNNEI. The V end lost 7 bases, the J end lost 4 bases, and 13 bases lay between the germline ends. The CDR3 is made up of 14 amino acids. For the CDR3, the DNA is TGTGCCAGCATAGCAGACCTTGATAATGAAAAACTGTTTTTT. Residues: CASIADLDNEKLFF.

The chain combines TRBV9 with TRBJ1-1, with a weak D call TRBD1 (5 bases). The CDR3 consists of 14 residues. Trimming took 4 bases from V and 1 from J, leaving 11 bases between them. Germline CDR1 SGDLS, CDR2 YYNGEE. The CDR3 reads CASSFNGANTEAFF. The DNA for the CDR3 is TGTGCCAGCAGCTTCAATGGGGCGAACACTGAAGCTTTCTTT.

The rearrangement joins TRBV7-2 to TRBJ1-2; D is uncertain. The V end was cut by 4 bases, the J end by 2 bases, with 8 bases between. CDR1 and CDR2 (germline): SGHTA, FQGNSA. The CDR3 length is 13 residues. The CDR3 DNA follows: TGTGCCAGCAGCTGGGCAGGCAACTATGGCTACACCTTC. Translation gives CASSWAGNYGYTF.

The chain has TRBV25-1 and TRBJ1-2; perhaps TRBD1 as D (5 bases). The length of the CDR3 is 12 residues. V was shortened by 4 bases and J by 7 bases, with 10 bases between the two germline ends. Per germline, CDR1 MGHDK and CDR2 SYGVNS. The CDR3 nucleotides are TGTGCCAGCAGTGGCGGGGCGGGTGGCTACACCTTC. Protein sequence: CASSGGAGGYTF.